This T cell receptor (beta chain) was retrieved from a study of blood T cells in healthy people across ages. This CDR3 has 14 amino acids. The V and J ends lost 3 bases and 4 bases respectively, with 15 bases between them. Germline loops: CDR1 DFQATT, CDR2 SNEGSKA (reference sequence). This clonotype was observed a handful of times. Together with a sample-barcoded 5' primer, a J-beta primer mix was included in a second PCR lasting roughly 6 to 12 cycles. From the 5' RACE reads, TCRdb called clonotypes with MiXCR, one entry per CDR3 protein. In the table there are approximately 1,700,000 distinct CDR3 sequences, roughly 43% of which are singletons.

V and J are TRBV20-1 and TRBJ1-2; D not resolved. The sample comprised blood. The source of this sequence is a human donor in good health. CDR3 in DNA: TGCAGTGCTAGGGACGCCACACACTTCTATGGCTACACCTTC. It yields the protein CSARDATHFYGYTF.